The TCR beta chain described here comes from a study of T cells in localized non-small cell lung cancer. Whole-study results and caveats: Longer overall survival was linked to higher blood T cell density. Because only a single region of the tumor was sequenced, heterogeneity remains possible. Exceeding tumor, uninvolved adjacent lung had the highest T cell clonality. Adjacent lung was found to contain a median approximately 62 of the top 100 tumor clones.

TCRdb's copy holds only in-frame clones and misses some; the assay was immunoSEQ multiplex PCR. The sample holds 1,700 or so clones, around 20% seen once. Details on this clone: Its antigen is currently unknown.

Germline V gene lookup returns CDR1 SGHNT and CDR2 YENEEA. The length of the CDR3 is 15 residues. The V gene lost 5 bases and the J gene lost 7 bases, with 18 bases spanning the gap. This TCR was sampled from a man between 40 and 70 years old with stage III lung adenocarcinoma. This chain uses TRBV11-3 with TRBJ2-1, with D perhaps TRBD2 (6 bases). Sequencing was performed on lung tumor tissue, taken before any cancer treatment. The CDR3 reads CASSPNAGRANEQFF. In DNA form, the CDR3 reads TGTGCCAGCAGCCCTAACGCCGGGAGAGCAAATGAGCAGTTCTTC.